The T cell receptor beta chain under discussion was sequenced for a study of blood T cell repertoires in COVID-19. Overall study: Samples came from the United States, Italy and Spain, spanning acute and convalescent COVID-19. In each case, the material was cDNA or gDNA derived from T cells, B-cell-depleted T cells, or PBMCs.

V shed 3 bases and J shed 0 bases, with 10 bases lying between them. Germline assignment: CDR1 KGHSH and CDR2 LQKENI. CDR3 size: 15 residues. Seattle patient enrollment occurred during active infection, with longitudinal follow-up thereafter. In the authors' workflow: Amplification from reference gene primers served as the basis for estimated nucleated cell counts. Data came from immunoSEQ multiplex PCR; TCRdb stores just in-frame clones and leaves some out. The V and J calls and clone size are taken from that table; D and trimming were inferred from the DNA. The profile shows 250,000 to 300,000 clones, about 86% of them singletons.

The sample comprised peripheral blood. This chain connects TRBV18 to TRBJ2-3; tentatively, D is TRBD1 (6 bases). This clonotype was obtained from a woman between 25 and 40 years old with COVID-19, enrolled during active disease. CDR3 region: CASSPDSPSTDTQYF. In DNA, the CDR3 is TGTGCCAGCTCACCGGACAGCCCTAGCACAGATACGCAGTATTTT.